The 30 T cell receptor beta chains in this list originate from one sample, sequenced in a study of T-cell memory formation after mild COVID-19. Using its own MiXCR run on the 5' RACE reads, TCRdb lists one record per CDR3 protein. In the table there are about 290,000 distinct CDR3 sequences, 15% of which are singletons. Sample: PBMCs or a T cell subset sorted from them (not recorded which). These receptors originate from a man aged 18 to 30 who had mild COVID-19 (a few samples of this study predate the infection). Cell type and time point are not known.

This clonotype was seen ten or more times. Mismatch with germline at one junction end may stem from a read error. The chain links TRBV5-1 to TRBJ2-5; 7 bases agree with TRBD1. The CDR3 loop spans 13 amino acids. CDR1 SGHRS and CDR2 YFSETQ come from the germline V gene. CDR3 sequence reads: CASSLGQQETQYF. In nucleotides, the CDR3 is TGTGCCAGCAGCTTGGGACAGCAAGAGACCCAGTACTTC.

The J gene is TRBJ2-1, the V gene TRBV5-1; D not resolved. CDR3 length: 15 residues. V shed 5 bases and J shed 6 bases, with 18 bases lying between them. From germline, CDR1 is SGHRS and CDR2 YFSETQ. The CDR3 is CASRMVGSRLNEQFF. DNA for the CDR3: TGCGCCAGCAGGATGGTCGGGTCGCGTCTCAATGAGCAGTTCTTC.

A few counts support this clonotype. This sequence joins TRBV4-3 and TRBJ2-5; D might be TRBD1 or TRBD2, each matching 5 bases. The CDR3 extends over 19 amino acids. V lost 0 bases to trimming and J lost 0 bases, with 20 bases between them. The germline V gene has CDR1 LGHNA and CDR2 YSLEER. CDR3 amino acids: CASSQDGFLGAADQETQYF. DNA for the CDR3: TGCGCCAGCAGCCAAGATGGTTTTCTCGGGGCCGCTGACCAAGAGACCCAGTACTTC.

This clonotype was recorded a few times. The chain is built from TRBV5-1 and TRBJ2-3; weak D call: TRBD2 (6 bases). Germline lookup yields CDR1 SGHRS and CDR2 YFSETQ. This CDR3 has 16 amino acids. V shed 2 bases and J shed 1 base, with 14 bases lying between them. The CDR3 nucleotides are TGCGCCAGCAGCTTTTGGACTAAGGGCCGCACAGATACGCAGTATTTT. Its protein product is CASSFWTKGRTDTQYF.

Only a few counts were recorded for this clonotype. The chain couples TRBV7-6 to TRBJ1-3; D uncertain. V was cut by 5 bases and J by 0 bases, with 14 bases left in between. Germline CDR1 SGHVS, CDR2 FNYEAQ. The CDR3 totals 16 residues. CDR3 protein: CASSQVGFDSGNTIYF. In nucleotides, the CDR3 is TGTGCCAGCAGCCAAGTGGGCTTCGACTCTGGAAACACCATATATTTT.

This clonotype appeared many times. Here the CDR3 DNA reads TGTGCCAGCAGCCCTTGGACAGGGGCGGGCCGGGAGACCCAGTACTTC. Protein product: CASSPWTGAGRETQYF. This chain links TRBV11-2 with TRBJ2-5, with 9 bases matching TRBD1. With 5 bases clipped from V and 5 bases from J, the junction kept 12 bases outside the gene matches. Germline lookup yields CDR1 SGHAT and CDR2 FQNNGV. The CDR3 runs to 16 residues. Full variable domain (outside the CDR3, taken from reference TRBV11-2 and TRBJ2-5): EAGVAQSPRYKIIEKRQSVAFWCNPISGHATLYWYQQILGQGPKLLIQFQNNGVVDDSQLPKDRFSAERLKGVDSTLKIQPAKLEDSAVYLCASSPWTGAGRETQYFGPGTRLLVL.

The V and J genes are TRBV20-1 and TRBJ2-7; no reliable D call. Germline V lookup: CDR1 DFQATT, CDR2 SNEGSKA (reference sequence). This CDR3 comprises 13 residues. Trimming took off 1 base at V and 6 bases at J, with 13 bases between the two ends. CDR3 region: CSARAWSRLEQYF. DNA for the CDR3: TGCAGTGCTAGAGCGTGGAGTCGGCTCGAGCAGTACTTC.

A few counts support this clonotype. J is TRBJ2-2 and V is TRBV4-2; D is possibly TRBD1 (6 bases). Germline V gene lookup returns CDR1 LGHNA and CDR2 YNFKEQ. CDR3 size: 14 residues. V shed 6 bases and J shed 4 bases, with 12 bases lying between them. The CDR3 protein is CASRKGVITGELFF. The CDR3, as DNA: TGTGCCAGCAGGAAGGGGGTTATCACCGGGGAGCTGTTTTTT.

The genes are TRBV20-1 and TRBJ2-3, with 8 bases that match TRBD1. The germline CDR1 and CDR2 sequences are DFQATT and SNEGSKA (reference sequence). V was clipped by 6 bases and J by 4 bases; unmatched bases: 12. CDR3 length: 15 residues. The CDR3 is CSATPPRGHADTQYF. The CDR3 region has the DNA TGCAGTGCAACACCTCCCAGGGGGCACGCAGATACGCAGTATTTT.

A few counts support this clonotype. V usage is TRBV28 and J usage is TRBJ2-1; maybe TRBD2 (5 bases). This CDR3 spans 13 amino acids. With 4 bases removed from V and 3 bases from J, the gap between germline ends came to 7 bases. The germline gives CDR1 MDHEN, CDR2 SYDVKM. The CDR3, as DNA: TGTGCCAGCAGTTCGGGGTTCTACAATGAGCAGTTCTTC. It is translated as CASSSGFYNEQFF.

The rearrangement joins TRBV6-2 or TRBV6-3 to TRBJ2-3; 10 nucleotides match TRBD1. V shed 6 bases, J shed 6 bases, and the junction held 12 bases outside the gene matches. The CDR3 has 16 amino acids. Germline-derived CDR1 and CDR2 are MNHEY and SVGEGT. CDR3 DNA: TGTGCCAGCAGCCCTGCCGGGACAGGGGCTGGGGATACGCAGTATTTT. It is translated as CASSPAGTGAGDTQYF.

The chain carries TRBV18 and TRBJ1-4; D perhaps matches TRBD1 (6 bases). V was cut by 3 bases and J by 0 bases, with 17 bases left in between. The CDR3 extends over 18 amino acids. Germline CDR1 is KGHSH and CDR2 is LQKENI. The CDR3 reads CASSPNRGTLATNEKLFF. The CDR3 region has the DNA TGTGCCAGCTCACCCAATCGGGGGACACTTGCAACTAATGAAAAACTGTTTTTT.

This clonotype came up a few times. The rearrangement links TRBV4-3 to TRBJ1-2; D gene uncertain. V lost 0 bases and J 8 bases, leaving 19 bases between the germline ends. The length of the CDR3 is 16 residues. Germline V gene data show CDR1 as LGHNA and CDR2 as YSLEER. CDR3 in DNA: TGCGCCAGCAGCCAAGAGGCACCCGCGAAGGGAGCGGGCTACACCTTC. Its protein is CASSQEAPAKGAGYTF.

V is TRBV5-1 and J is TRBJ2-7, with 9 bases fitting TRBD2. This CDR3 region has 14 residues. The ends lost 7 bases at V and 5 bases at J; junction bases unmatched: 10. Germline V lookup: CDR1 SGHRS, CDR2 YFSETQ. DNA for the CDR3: TGCGCCAGCGGGCGGGGGGGCTCTCGGGACGAGCAGTACTTC. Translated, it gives CASGRGGSRDEQYF.

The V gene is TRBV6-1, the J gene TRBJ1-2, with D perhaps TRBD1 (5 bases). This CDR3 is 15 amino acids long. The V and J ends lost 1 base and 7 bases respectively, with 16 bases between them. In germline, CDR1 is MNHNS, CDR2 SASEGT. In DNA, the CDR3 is TGTGCCAGCAGTGAAGTTCCAGGGATCTTTGGTGGCTACACCTTC. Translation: CASSEVPGIFGGYTF.

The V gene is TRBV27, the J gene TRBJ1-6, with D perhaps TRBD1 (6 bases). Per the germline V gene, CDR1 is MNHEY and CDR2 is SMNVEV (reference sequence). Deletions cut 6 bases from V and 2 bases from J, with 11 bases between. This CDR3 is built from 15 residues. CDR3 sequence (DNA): TGTGCCAGCAGGGGGGCACGGCCCTATAATTCACCCCTCCACTTT. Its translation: CASRGARPYNSPLHF.

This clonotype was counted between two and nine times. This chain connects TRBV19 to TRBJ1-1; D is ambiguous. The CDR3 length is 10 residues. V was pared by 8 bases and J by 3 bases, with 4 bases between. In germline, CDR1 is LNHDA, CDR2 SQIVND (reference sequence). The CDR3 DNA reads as TGTGCCAGTTTTTACACTGAAGCTTTCTTT. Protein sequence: CASFYTEAFF. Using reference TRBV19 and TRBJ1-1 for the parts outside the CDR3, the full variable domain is DGGITQSPKYLFRKEGQNVTLSCEQNLNHDAMYWYRQDPGQGLRLIYYSQIVNDFQKGDIAEGYSVSREKKESFPLTVTSAQKNPTAFYLCASFYTEAFFGQGTRLTVV.

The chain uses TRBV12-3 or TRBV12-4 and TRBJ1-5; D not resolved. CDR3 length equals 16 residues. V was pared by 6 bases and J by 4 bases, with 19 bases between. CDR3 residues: CASSRDMVTRNQPQHF. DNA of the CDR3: TGTGCCAGCAGCCGAGACATGGTCACTCGGAATCAGCCCCAGCATTTT.

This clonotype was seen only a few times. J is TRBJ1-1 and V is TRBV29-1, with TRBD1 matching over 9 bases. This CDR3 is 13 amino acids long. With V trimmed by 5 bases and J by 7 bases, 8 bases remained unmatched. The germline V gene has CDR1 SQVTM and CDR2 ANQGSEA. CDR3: CSVNRQGDGEAFF. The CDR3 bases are TGCAGCGTTAATCGACAGGGGGACGGTGAAGCTTTCTTT.

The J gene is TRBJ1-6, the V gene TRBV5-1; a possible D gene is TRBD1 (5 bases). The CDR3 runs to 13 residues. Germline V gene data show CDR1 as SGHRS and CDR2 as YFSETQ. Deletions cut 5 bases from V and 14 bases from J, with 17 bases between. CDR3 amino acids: CASRGREQSTLHF. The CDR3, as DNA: TGCGCCAGCAGAGGCAGGGAGCAGTCAACCCTCCACTTT.

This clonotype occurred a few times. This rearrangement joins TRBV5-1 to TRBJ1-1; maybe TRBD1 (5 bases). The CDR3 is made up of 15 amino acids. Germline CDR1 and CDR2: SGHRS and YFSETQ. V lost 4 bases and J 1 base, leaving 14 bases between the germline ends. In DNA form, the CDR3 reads TGCGCCAGCAGCCCCGGGGGAGGGTCGAACACTGAAGCTTTCTTT. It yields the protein CASSPGGGSNTEAFF.

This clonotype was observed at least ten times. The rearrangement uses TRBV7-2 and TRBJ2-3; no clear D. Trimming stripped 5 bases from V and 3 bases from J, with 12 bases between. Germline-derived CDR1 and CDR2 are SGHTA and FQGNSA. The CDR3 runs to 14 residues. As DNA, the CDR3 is TGTGCCAGCAGCCCTATAGTGGGGACAGATACGCAGTATTTT. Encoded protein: CASSPIVGTDTQYF.

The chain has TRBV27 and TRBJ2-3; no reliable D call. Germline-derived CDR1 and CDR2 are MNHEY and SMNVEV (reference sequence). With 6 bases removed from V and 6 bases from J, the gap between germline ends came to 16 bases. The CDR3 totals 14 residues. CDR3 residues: CASSRLASVDTQYF. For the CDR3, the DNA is TGTGCCAGCAGCCGACTTGCCTCGGTCGATACGCAGTATTTT.

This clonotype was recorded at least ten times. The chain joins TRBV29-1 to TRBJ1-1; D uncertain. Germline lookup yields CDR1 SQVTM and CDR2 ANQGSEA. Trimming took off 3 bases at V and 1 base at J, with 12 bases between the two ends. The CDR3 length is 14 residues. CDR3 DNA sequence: TGCAGCGTTGAGGAGACCTTGGGGAACACTGAAGCTTTCTTT. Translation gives CSVEETLGNTEAFF.

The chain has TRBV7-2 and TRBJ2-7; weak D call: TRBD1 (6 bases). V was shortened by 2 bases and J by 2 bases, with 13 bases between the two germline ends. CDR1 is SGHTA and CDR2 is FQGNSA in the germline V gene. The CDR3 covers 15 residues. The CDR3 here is CASSLRGQKAYEQYV. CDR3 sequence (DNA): TGTGCCAGCAGCTTACGAGGACAGAAAGCCTACGAGCAGTACGTC.

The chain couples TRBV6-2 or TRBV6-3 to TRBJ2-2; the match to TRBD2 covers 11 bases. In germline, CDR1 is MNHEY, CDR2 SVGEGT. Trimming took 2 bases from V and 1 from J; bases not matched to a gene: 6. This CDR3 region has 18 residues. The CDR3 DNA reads TGTGCCAGCAGTTACGGGACAGGGACTAGCGGGAACACCGGGGAGCTGTTTTTT. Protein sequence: CASSYGTGTSGNTGELFF.

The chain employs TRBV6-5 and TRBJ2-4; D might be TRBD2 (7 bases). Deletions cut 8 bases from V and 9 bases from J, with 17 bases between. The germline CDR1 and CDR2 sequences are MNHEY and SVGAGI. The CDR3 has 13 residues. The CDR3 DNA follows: TGTGCCAGCGGGTGGGGGGGGGCAAGCATTCAGTACTTC. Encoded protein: CASGWGGASIQYF.

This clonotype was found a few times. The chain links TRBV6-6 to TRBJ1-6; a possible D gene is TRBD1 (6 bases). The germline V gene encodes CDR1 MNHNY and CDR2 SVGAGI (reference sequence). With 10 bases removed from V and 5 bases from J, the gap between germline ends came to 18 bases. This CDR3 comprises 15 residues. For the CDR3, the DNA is TGTGCCACGAGGGGGTCGTCGGGGAATAATTCACCCCTCCACTTT. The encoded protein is CATRGSSGNNSPLHF.

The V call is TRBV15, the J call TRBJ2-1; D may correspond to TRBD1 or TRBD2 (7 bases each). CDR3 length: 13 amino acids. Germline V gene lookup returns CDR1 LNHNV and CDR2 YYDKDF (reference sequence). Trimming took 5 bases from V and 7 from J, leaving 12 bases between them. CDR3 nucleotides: TGTGCCACCAGCCAGGGGGGGGTTAATGAGCAGTTCTTC. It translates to CATSQGGVNEQFF.

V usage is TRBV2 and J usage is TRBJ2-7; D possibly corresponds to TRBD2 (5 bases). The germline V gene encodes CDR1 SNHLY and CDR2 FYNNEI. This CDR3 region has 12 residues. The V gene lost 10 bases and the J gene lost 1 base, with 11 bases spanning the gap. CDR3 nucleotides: TGTGCCATTAGGACTGGTTCCTACGAGCAGTACTTC. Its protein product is CAIRTGSYEQYF.